This T cell receptor beta chain was documented in a study of T-cell memory formation after mild COVID-19. Findings and limits, study-wide: That cross-reactive memory joined was suggested by some responding clones appearing in pre-infection memory.

The CDR3 totals 13 residues. V lost 4 bases, J lost 4 bases, and 7 bases stayed unmatched. Germline values: CDR1 SQVTM, CDR2 ANQGSEA. The TCR alpha and TCR beta cDNA libraries, bearing sample barcodes and UMIs, were generated by 5'RACE using constant-segment primers. TCRdb re-called the 5' RACE reads with MiXCR, one entry per CDR3 protein. In the table there are 350,000 to 500,000 distinct CDR3 sequences, 20% to 30% of which are singletons. Of note for this clonotype: Antigen specificity is unknown.

The sequenced sample consisted of PBMCs or a T cell subset sorted from them (not recorded which). The genes are TRBV29-1 and TRBJ2-7; 7 positions match TRBD2. This clonotype was obtained from an adult woman who had mild COVID-19 (a few samples of this study predate the infection). Cell type and time point are not known. The CDR3 loop reads CSVGRERMYEQYF. For the CDR3, the DNA is TGCAGCGTTGGGCGGGAGAGAATGTACGAGCAGTACTTC.